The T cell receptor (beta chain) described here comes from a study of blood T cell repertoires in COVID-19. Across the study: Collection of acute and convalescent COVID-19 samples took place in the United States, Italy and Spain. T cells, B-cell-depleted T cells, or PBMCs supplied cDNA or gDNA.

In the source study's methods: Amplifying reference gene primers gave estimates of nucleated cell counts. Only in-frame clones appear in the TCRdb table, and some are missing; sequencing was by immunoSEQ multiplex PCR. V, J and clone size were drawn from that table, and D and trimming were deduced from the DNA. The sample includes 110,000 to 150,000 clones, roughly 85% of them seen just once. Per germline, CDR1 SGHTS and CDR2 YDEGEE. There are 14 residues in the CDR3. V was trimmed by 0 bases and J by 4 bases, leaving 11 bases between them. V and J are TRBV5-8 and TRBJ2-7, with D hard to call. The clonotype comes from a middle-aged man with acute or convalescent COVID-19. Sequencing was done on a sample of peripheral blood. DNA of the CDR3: TGTGCCAGCAGCTTGGCAGGCGTCAGGTACGAGCAGTACTTC. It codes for CASSLAGVRYEQYF. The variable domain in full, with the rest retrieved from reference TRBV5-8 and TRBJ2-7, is EAGVTQSPTHLIKTRGQQATLRCSPISGHTSVYWYQQALGLGLQFLLWYDEGEERNRGNFPPRFSGRQFPNYSSELNVNALELEDSALYLCASSLAGVRYEQYFGPGTRLTVT.